The 21 T cell receptor beta chains in this list originate from one sample, sequenced in a study of cytomegalovirus exposure and HLA in healthy donors. Use of 60 Vbeta and 13 Jbeta primers characterized the PCR. Clones were read by immunoSEQ multiplex PCR, and TCRdb kept only the in-frame ones, dropping some. The sample yields roughly 110,000 clones, roughly 70% seen once. Sequences were obtained from PBMCs. The receptors were sampled from a woman between 40 and 50 years old in good health and CMV-seropositive.

This chain connects TRBV7-2 to TRBJ1-2, with 8 bases fitting TRBD1. J lost 7 bases, V lost 1 base, and 5 bases had no gene match. The CDR3 totals 14 residues. Germline CDR1 reads SGHTA; CDR2 reads FQGNSA. CDR3 in amino acids: CASSLGWTGFGYTF. CDR3 DNA sequence: TGTGCCAGCAGCTTAGGGTGGACAGGGTTTGGCTACACCTTC.

The chain carries TRBV5-1 and TRBJ2-1; D remains unclear. Per the germline V gene, CDR1 is SGHRS and CDR2 is YFSETQ. This CDR3 spans 12 amino acids. V lost 4 bases and J lost 10, with 12 bases in between. The CDR3 here is CASSARKEEQFF. CDR3 DNA: TGCGCCAGCAGCGCGAGGAAAGAGGAGCAGTTCTTC.

The chain couples TRBV7-9 to TRBJ1-1; 8 bases are shared with TRBD1. The V segment lost 5 bases and the J segment 5 bases; nucleotides outside the gene matches: 7. The CDR3 is 14 residues long. Looked up from germline, CDR1 is SEHNR and CDR2 is FQNEAQ (reference sequence). The DNA of the CDR3 is TGTGCCAGCAGCCCCCAGGGGGCGGGGACTGAAGCTTTCTTT. Encoded protein: CASSPQGAGTEAFF. Variable domain in full (rest from reference TRBV7-9 and TRBJ1-1): DTGVSQNPRHKITKRGQNVTFRCDPISEHNRLYWYRQTLGQGPEFLTYFQNEAQLEKSRLLSDRFSAERPKGSFSTLEIQRTEQGDSAMYLCASSPQGAGTEAFFGQGTRLTVV.

This clone was counted only a few times. The chain combines TRBV5-1 with TRBJ1-1; TRBD1 matches 8 bases. From germline, CDR1 is SGHRS and CDR2 YFSETQ. The CDR3 runs to 15 residues. The J segment lost 6 bases and the V segment lost 0 bases, leaving 7 bases of the junction unmatched. Here the CDR3 reads CASSLGQGLGAEAFF. CDR3 sequence (DNA): TGCGCCAGCAGCTTGGGACAGGGGCTAGGAGCTGAAGCTTTCTTT. Using reference TRBV5-1 and TRBJ1-1 for the parts outside the CDR3, the full variable domain is KAGVTQTPRYLIKTRGQQVTLSCSPISGHRSVSWYQQTPGQGLQFLFEYFSETQRNKGNFPGRFSGRQFSNSRSEMNVSTLELGDSALYLCASSLGQGLGAEAFFGQGTRLTVV.

V usage is TRBV30 and J usage is TRBJ1-2; weak D call: TRBD1 (5 bases). V was shortened by 8 bases and J by 0 bases, with 10 bases between the two germline ends. CDR1 and CDR2 from the germline V gene are GTSNPN and SVGIG (reference sequence). The CDR3 loop spans 12 amino acids. The CDR3 protein is CAGHSPNYGYTF. The CDR3 coding sequence is TGTGCCGGACACAGTCCTAACTATGGCTACACCTTC.

This clone was picked up a small number of times. The chain combines TRBV9 with TRBJ2-1, with TRBD1 as a possible D gene (5 bases). CDR1 is SGDLS and CDR2 is YYNGEE in the germline V gene. Trimming left V 0 bases short and J 5 bases short, with 12 bases between. This CDR3 spans 15 amino acids. CDR3 loop: CASSVVGLEDNEQFF. Here the CDR3 DNA reads TGTGCCAGCAGCGTAGTGGGGCTAGAAGACAATGAGCAGTTCTTC.

The rearrangement joins TRBV6-6 to TRBJ1-1; 9 bases align to TRBD1. Per germline, CDR1 MNHNY and CDR2 SVGAGI (reference sequence). This CDR3 region has 16 residues. The junction had 8 bases not matched to a gene; V was cut back by 5 bases and J by 1 base. The CDR3 region is CASSTTGGLRNTEAFF. CDR3 DNA sequence: TGTGCCAGCAGTACTACAGGGGGCTTGAGGAACACTGAAGCTTTCTTT.

The rearrangement uses TRBV11-3 and TRBJ2-5; 14 bases are a match to TRBD2. J was trimmed by 4 bases and V by 5 bases; bases with no gene match: 3. The CDR3 is made up of 15 amino acids. CDR1 is SGHNT and CDR2 is YENEEA in the germline V gene. CDR3 region: CASSPGTSGGETQYF. CDR3 DNA: TGTGCCAGCAGCCCAGGGACTAGCGGGGGAGAGACCCAGTACTTC.

This clone was seen a few times. The V and J genes are TRBV10-3 and TRBJ2-7; 16 positions agree with TRBD2. The V gene's germline CDR1 is ENHRY and CDR2 SYGVKD. V gave up 10 bases and J gave up 2 bases; unmatched junction bases: 8. The length of the CDR3 is 16 residues. This chain's CDR3 is CATAGTSGRATYEQYF. CDR3 DNA: TGTGCCACCGCCGGGACTAGCGGGAGGGCCACCTACGAGCAGTACTTC.

The rearrangement joins TRBV25-1 to TRBJ2-3, with 13 bases aligning to TRBD2. The trim removed 3 bases at V and 3 bases at J, leaving 6 bases unmatched. The length of the CDR3 is 17 residues. Germline V gene sequence: CDR1 MGHDK, CDR2 SYGVNS. The CDR3 is CASSDRTSGGWTDTQYF. CDR3 nucleotide sequence: TGTGCCAGCAGTGATCGGACTAGCGGGGGCTGGACAGATACGCAGTATTTT.

This clone was counted once. The chain links TRBV4-1 to TRBJ2-7, with 8 positions matching TRBD2. This CDR3 has 16 amino acids. The germline V gene encodes CDR1 MGHRA and CDR2 YSYEKL. Trimming cost V 0 bases and J 3 bases; bases outside gene matches: 7. CDR3 loop: CASSQEAGREGYEQYF. DNA of the CDR3: TGCGCCAGCAGCCAAGAGGCTGGACGGGAGGGCTACGAGCAGTACTTC.

This sequence joins TRBV30 and TRBJ1-6, with D hard to call. Germline lookup yields CDR1 GTSNPN and CDR2 SVGIG (reference sequence). The CDR3 has 14 residues. V lost 1 base and J 10 bases, leaving 14 bases between the germline ends. CDR3 region: CAWSAHRRLSPLHF. The CDR3 coding sequence is TGTGCCTGGAGTGCCCATCGCAGATTGTCACCCCTCCACTTT.

This chain links TRBV2 with TRBJ2-1, with a tentative D call TRBD2 (6 bases). Germline V lookup: CDR1 SNHLY, CDR2 FYNNEI. This CDR3 is 13 amino acids long. The germline V and J ends were trimmed by 3 bases and 6 bases, with 9 bases remaining between them. The CDR3 nucleotides are TGTGCCAGCAGTGATAGGGACTTCAATGAGCAGTTCTTC. The encoded protein is CASSDRDFNEQFF.

This clone was seen once. This chain uses TRBV5-1 with TRBJ1-1; D may be TRBD1 (6 bases). The CDR3 spans 16 residues. Trimming shortened V by 0 bases and J by 1 base, and 13 bases separated the two germline ends. Germline V gives CDR1 SGHRS, CDR2 YFSETQ. CDR3 sequence: CASSLGTAPKNTEAFF. DNA for the CDR3: TGCGCCAGCAGCTTGGGGACAGCCCCCAAGAACACTGAAGCTTTCTTT.

The rearrangement uses TRBV19 and TRBJ2-7; 10 bases line up with TRBD2. Trimming removed 5 bases from V and 5 bases from J; junction bases left unmatched: 12. Germline V lookup: CDR1 LNHDA, CDR2 SQIVND (reference sequence). The length of the CDR3 is 16 residues. In DNA, the CDR3 is TGTGCCAGTAGTTCAACCCTAGCGGGAGCGAAAAACGAGCAGTACTTC. Its protein is CASSSTLAGAKNEQYF.

The CDR3 nucleotides are TGTGCCAGCAGCTCACGGGGTGAGCAGTTCTTC. Its translation is CASSSRGEQFF. V and J are TRBV7-2 and TRBJ2-1, with TRBD2 as a possible D gene (5 bases). Germline CDR1 SGHTA, CDR2 FQGNSA. CDR3 length equals 11 residues. The germline V and J ends were trimmed by 4 bases and 9 bases, with 7 bases remaining between them.

The rearrangement joins TRBV11-3 to TRBJ2-1; 8 bases line up with TRBD2. The length of the CDR3 is 15 residues. After removal of 1 base from V and 9 bases from J, the junction contained 8 bases not matched to a gene. Germline lookup yields CDR1 SGHNT and CDR2 YENEEA. CDR3 in DNA: TGTGCCAGCAGCTTAGTAGCGGGGTCCGCCAGTGAGCAGTTCTTC. Encoded protein: CASSLVAGSASEQFF.

This sequence joins TRBV7-9 and TRBJ1-2; tentatively, D is TRBD1 (6 bases). The CDR3 is 13 residues long. Germline CDR1 reads SEHNR; CDR2 reads FQNEAQ (reference sequence). V was clipped by 2 bases and J by 7 bases, with 11 bases between them. Here the CDR3 reads CASSLNQGSGYTF. The CDR3 coding sequence is TGTGCCAGCAGCTTAAACCAGGGGTCTGGCTACACCTTC. Drawing the rest from reference TRBV7-9 and TRBJ1-2, the complete variable domain is DTGVSQNPRHKITKRGQNVTFRCDPISEHNRLYWYRQTLGQGPEFLTYFQNEAQLEKSRLLSDRFSAERPKGSFSTLEIQRTEQGDSAMYLCASSLNQGSGYTFGSGTRLTVV.

The chain uses TRBV4-1 and TRBJ2-5; 8 bases agree with TRBD2. There are 17 residues in the CDR3. V was pared by 4 bases and J by 3 bases, with 13 bases of the junction left unmatched. Germline values: CDR1 MGHRA, CDR2 YSYEKL. Here the CDR3 DNA reads TGCGCCAGCAGCCCAGGGTGGGCACTAGCGGTTAAAGAGACCCAGTACTTC. Protein product: CASSPGWALAVKETQYF.

The chain recombines TRBV7-3 with TRBJ2-7; 9 bases agree with TRBD1. Germline V gene data show CDR1 as SGHTA and CDR2 as FQGTGA. V lost 7 bases to trimming and J lost 1 base; unmatched junction nucleotides: 17. The CDR3 is 18 residues long. The CDR3 is CASIQADDGQGKSYEQYF. The DNA of the CDR3 is TGTGCCAGCATACAAGCAGACGACGGACAGGGGAAGTCCTACGAGCAGTACTTC.

This rearrangement joins TRBV5-1 to TRBJ1-1; TRBD1 is a possible D gene (6 bases). Trimming left V 3 bases short and J 3 bases short, with 12 bases between. The CDR3 runs 14 residues. CDR1 is SGHRS and CDR2 is YFSETQ in the germline V gene. The CDR3 protein is CASSSRQEDTEAFF. CDR3 DNA sequence: TGCGCCAGCAGCTCGAGACAGGAGGACACTGAAGCTTTCTTT.